This entry concerns a single T cell receptor (beta chain). No antigen is known for it. The data are from a study of identical twins. The CDR3 covers 15 residues. The trim removed 4 bases at V and 3 bases at J, leaving 6 bases unmatched. The germline gives CDR1 MNHEY, CDR2 SVGEGT. cDNA molecules carried unique molecular identifiers, and template switching added a universal primer site. TCRdb re-called the 5' RACE reads with MiXCR, one entry per CDR3 protein. The sample shows around 250,000 distinct CDR3 sequences, about 13% of them seen only once. Regarding the study as a whole: With abundant cord blood beta clonotypes, insertions were fewer; memory repertoires showed no such pattern. Where out-of-frame alpha sequences were twin-shared, they showed excess low generation probability. Analyses based on zero insertions could be partly confounded by invariant MAIT and iNKT cells.

These sequences were also reported in another study, on yellow fever vaccine responses in identical twins.

The sequenced sample consisted of memory (CD45RO+) T cells sorted from blood. The sequence derives from a woman aged 18-29 years in good health. The chain uses TRBV6-2 or TRBV6-3 and TRBJ2-1; 7 nucleotides agree with TRBD2. The CDR3 spells CASSLLALSYNEQFF. Written as DNA, the CDR3 is TGTGCCAGCAGTTTACTAGCGCTGAGCTACAATGAGCAGTTCTTC.